The 7 T cell receptor beta chains given below trace back to one sample, sequenced in a study of T cells in women clearing cervical HPV infection. Here immunoSEQ multiplex PCR was the method, and the copy in TCRdb shows in-frame clones only, minus some. The sample shows roughly 23,000 clones, and over 8% sits with its ten largest clones. The specimen sequenced was blood buffy coat. The receptors here all came from a woman aged 18 to 75 with a cervical HPV16 infection that either progressed to CIN3+ or cleared (not recorded which).

Comments on this clone: The sequenced fragment ends 3 residues before the CDR3 boundary, so the rest is inferred from the germline J gene. V usage is TRBV7-8 and J usage is TRBJ2-2; unclear D gene. This CDR3 is built from 13 residues. The germline V gene encodes CDR1 SGHVS and CDR2 FQNEAQ. The V gene lost 4 bases and the J gene lost 6 bases, with 9 bases spanning the gap. CDR3: CASSSSLSGELFF. CDR3 DNA (partial): TGTGCCAGCAGCTCCTCCCTATCCGGGGAG.

For this clone: The CDR3 end lies 3 residues beyond the end of the read and is filled in from the germline J gene. The chain couples TRBV18 to TRBJ2-5; the match to TRBD1 covers 7 bases. V lost 4 bases and J lost 0; bases outside the gene matches: 14. This CDR3 comprises 18 residues. Germline-derived CDR1 and CDR2 are KGHSH and LQKENI. CDR3 amino acids: CASSLRSLKGQYQETQYF. The covered CDR3 bases are TGTGCCAGCTCACTTCGCTCTTTAAAGGGACAGTACCAAGAGACC.

Of note for this clone: From the germline J gene comes the end of the CDR3, since the read stops 3 residues before it. The J gene is TRBJ1-2, the V gene TRBV30; no definite D call. Germline CDR1 is GTSNPN and CDR2 is SVGIG (reference sequence). This CDR3 has 12 residues. V was trimmed by 8 bases and J by 3 bases, leaving 13 bases between them. The sequenced part of the CDR3 DNA is TGTGCCACGAGCGGGGTTTACTATGGC. This encodes CATSGVYYG. The CDR3 in its entirety is CATSGVYYGYTF. The whole variable domain, remainder taken from reference TRBV30 and TRBJ1-2, is SQTIHQWPATLVQPVGSPLSLECTVEGTSNPNLYWYRQAAGRGLQLLFYSVGIGQISSEVPQNLSASRPQDRQFILSSKKLLLSDSGFYLCATSGVYYGYTFGSGTRLTVV.

In the case of this clone: One end of the junction fails to match germline, which may point to a read error. With the read ending 3 residues before the CDR3 end, the germline J gene is used to fill in that end. The gene calls are TRBV7-7 and TRBJ2-5; 9 bases fit TRBD2. The CDR3 runs 15 residues. From germline, CDR1 is SSHAT and CDR2 FNYEAQ (reference sequence). The CDR3 DNA, read in part, is TGTGCTAGCAGCTCAACCGGGACTAGCAAAGAGACC. This encodes CASSSTGTSKET. The entire CDR3 sequence reads CASSSTGTSKETQYF.

With regard to this clone: Coverage ceases 3 residues before the CDR3 finishes, and the germline J gene fills in the end. The V call is TRBV30, the J call TRBJ1-6, with 8 bases matching TRBD1. CDR1 is GTSNPN and CDR2 is SVGIG in the germline V gene (reference sequence). The CDR3 spans 17 residues. V lost 1 base, J lost 11 bases, and 16 bases stayed unmatched. CDR3 sequence reads: CAWSGGLGQDIFTPLHF. The part of the CDR3 DNA that was read is TGTGCCTGGAGTGGGGGCCTGGGACAGGATATTTTTACACCC.

Comments on this clone: The read comes to an end 3 residues before the CDR3 does, leaving the germline J gene to fill in the end. The chain has TRBV11-2 and TRBJ1-2; the D gene is possibly TRBD1 (6 bases). The germline CDR1 and CDR2 sequences are SGHAT and FQNNGV. V dropped 5 bases and J dropped 7 bases, with 20 bases sitting between them. The CDR3 has 15 residues. CDR3 bases read: TGTGCCAGCAGCATCGACAGGTCTCGGCCCGGTGGC. Protein: CASSIDRSRPGG. The complete CDR3 sequence is CASSIDRSRPGGYTF.

Concerning this clone itself: The read ends 3 residues early relative to the CDR3; the germline J gene fills the gap. J is TRBJ2-7 and V is TRBV29-1, with 16 positions matching TRBD2. The trim removed 4 bases at V and 3 bases at J, leaving 9 bases unmatched. The CDR3 contains 17 residues. CDR1 is SQVTM and CDR2 is ANQGSEA in the germline V gene. CDR3 sequence reads: CSVGGLAGGLRSYEQYF. CDR3 bases read: TGCAGCGTTGGGGGACTAGCGGGGGGGCTGAGGAGCTACGAG.